The clone carrying this T cell receptor (beta chain) was found a few times. Its antigen is not known. Germline-derived CDR1 and CDR2 are LGHNA and YNFKEQ. This CDR3 comprises 15 residues. The trim removed 0 bases at V and 5 bases at J, leaving 4 bases unmatched. This entry belongs to a study of response to subunit inactivated influenza vaccine. TCRdb used MiXCR to reprocess the RT-PCR reads, holding one entry per CDR3 protein. The sample shows about 500,000 distinct CDR3 sequences, approximately 7.8% of them seen only once. Study findings and constraints: It was suggested by the authors that few new T cells are recruited by each seasonal influenza vaccination.

Material: PBMCs from blood, obtained 23 months after vaccination. The V gene is TRBV4-2, the J gene TRBJ2-3; the match to TRBD2 covers 8 bases. This clonotype originated in a man between 50 and 69 years old who received an inactivated influenza vaccine. Written as DNA, the CDR3 is TGTGCCAGCAGCCAAGATCCGGGAGGGATAGATACGCAGTATTTT. This codes for CASSQDPGGIDTQYF.